This TCR beta chain was captured in a study of blood T cell repertoires in COVID-19. Study background: The United States, Italy and Spain were the sources of the acute and convalescent COVID-19 samples. PBMCs, B-cell-depleted T cells, or T cells were the source of the cDNA or gDNA that made up the material.

The repertoire was sequenced with immunoSEQ multiplex PCR; TCRdb's copy has only in-frame clones and lacks some. The sample lists around 64,000 clones, around 90% seen once, with 1.5% to 2% in the top ten. The CDR3 length is 19 residues. The trim removed 4 bases at V and 3 bases at J, leaving 12 bases unmatched. In germline, CDR1 is SGHTA, CDR2 FQGNSA. The origin of this receptor is a human donor in a cohort sampled during active COVID-19. This chain connects TRBV7-2 to TRBJ2-3; TRBD2 matches at 14 bases. Sequenced: peripheral blood. CDR3 DNA: TGTGCCAGCAGCTCCGTAGTCGGACTAGCGGGAGGAGGGACAGATACGCAGTATTTT. Its translation: CASSSVVGLAGGGTDTQYF.